This TCR beta chain emerged from a study of blood T cell repertoires in COVID-19. Method: immunoSEQ multiplex PCR; TCRdb's copy keeps in-frame clones and lacks some. The sample lists 150,000 to 180,000 clones; 60% to 85% were seen once. V was pared by 7 bases and J by 6 bases, with 10 bases of the junction left unmatched. The CDR3 length is 14 residues. The germline V gene encodes CDR1 SGHAT and CDR2 FQDESV (reference sequence). The source material was peripheral blood. J is TRBJ2-7 and V is TRBV11-1; 9 nucleotides align to TRBD1. This receptor was obtained from a man older than 75 with acute or convalescent COVID-19. CDR3 DNA sequence: TGTGCCAGCATCGGGACAGGGAACACGGGCGAGCAGTACTTC. Its protein is CASIGTGNTGEQYF.